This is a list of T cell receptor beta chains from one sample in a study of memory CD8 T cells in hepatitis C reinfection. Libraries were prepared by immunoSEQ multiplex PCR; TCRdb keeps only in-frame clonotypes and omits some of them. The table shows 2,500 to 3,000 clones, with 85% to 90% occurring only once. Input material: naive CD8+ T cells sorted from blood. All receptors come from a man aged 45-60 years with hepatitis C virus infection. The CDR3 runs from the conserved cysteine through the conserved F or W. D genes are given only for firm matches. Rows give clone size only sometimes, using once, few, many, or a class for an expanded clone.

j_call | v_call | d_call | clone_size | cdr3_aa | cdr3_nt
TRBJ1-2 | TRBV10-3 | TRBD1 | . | CAMRETGGAVYGYTF | TGTGCCATGAGAGAGACAGGGGGCGCGGTGTATGGCTACACCTTC
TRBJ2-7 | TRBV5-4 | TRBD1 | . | CASSKTPTGEFDEQYF | TGTGCCAGCAGCAAGACGCCGACAGGGGAATTCGACGAGCAGTACTTC
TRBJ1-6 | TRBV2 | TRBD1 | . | CAGRDRNNSPLHF | TGTGCCGGTCGGGACAGGAATAATTCACCCCTCCACTTT
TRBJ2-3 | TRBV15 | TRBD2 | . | CATSREGLAGDSDTQYF | TGTGCCACCAGCAGAGAGGGGCTAGCGGGAGACTCAGATACGCAGTATTTT
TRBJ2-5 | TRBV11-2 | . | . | CASSLTADTQYF | TGTGCCAGCAGCTTAACCGCGGATACCCAGTACTTC
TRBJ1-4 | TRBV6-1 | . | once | CASGRLTGTNEKLFF | TGTGCCAGCGGCCGGCTGACTGGTACTAATGAAAAACTGTTTTTT
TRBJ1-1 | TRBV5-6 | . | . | CASSPETGTEAFF | TGTGCCAGCAGCCCGGAGACAGGCACTGAAGCTTTCTTT
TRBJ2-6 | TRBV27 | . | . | CVSRLTDGANVLTF | TGTGTCAGCAGACTGACAGACGGGGCCAACGTCCTGACTTTC
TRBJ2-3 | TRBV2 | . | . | CASSDFQRRGDTQYF | TGTGCCAGCAGTGATTTCCAGCGGAGAGGGGATACGCAGTATTTT
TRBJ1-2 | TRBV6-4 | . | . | CASRGANYGYTF | TGTGCCAGCAGGGGAGCTAACTATGGCTACACCTTC
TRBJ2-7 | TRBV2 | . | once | CASRVATGTAYEQYF | TGTGCCAGCAGGGTAGCCACAGGGACGGCCTACGAGCAGTACTTC
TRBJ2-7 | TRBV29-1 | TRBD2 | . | CSVVGAGGTYEQYF | TGCAGCGTGGTTGGTGCGGGAGGCACCTACGAGCAGTACTTC
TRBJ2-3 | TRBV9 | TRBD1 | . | CASSVWDRNTDTQYF | TGTGCCAGCAGCGTGTGGGACAGGAACACAGATACGCAGTATTTT
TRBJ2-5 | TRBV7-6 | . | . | CASSLASRDQETQYF | TGTGCCAGCAGCTTAGCCAGTCGGGACCAAGAGACCCAGTACTTC
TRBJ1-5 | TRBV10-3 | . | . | CAISREGGDSPQHF | TGTGCCATCTCCCGGGAAGGGGGGGACTCGCCCCAGCATTTT
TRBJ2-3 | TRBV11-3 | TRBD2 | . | CASSFTGTSVSTDTQYF | TGTGCCAGCAGCTTCACCGGGACTAGCGTTAGCACAGATACGCAGTATTTT
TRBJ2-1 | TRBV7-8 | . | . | CASSLAGRYNEQFF | TGTGCCAGCAGCTTAGCTGGGAGGTACAATGAGCAGTTCTTC
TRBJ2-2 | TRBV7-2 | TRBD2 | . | CASSSLRGGATLGGELFF | TGTGCCAGCAGTTCTCTCCGGGGAGGGGCCACCCTCGGCGGGGAGCTGTTTTTT
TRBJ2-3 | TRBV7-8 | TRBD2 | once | CASGTRAADTQYF | TGTGCCAGCGGGACTAGAGCCGCAGATACGCAGTATTTT
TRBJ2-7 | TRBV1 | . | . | CTSSPGWTSGTYEQYF | TGCACCAGCAGCCCGGGGTGGACTAGCGGGACGTACGAGCAGTACTTC
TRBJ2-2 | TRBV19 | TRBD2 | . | CASSGLATSGRLWNTGELFF | TGTGCCAGTAGTGGGCTAGCGACTAGCGGGAGGCTTTGGAACACCGGGGAGCTGTTTTTT
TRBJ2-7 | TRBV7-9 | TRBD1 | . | CASTTGSSYEQYF | TGTGCCAGCACGACAGGGAGCTCCTACGAGCAGTACTTC
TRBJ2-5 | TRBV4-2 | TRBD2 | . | CASSQVGTTQETQYF | TGTGCCAGCAGCCAAGTCGGGACTACCCAAGAGACCCAGTACTTC
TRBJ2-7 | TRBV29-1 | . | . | CSVRDYEQYF | TGCAGCGTCCGGGACTACGAGCAGTACTTC
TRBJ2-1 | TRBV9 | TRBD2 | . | CASSVLGGSDEQFF | TGTGCCAGCAGCGTATTGGGGGGGAGTGATGAGCAGTTCTTC
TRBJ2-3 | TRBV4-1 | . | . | CASSQGATADTQYF | TGCGCCAGCAGCCAAGGGGCAACGGCAGATACGCAGTATTTT
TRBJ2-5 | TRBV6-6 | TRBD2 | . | CASSPVLAGEETQYF | TGTGCCAGCAGCCCTGTGTTAGCGGGGGAAGAGACCCAGTACTTC
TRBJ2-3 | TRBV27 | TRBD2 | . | CASSFGEGRAPPKEQYF | TGTGCCAGCAGTTTTGGTGAGGGGAGGGCCCCCCCTAAAGAGCAGTATTTT
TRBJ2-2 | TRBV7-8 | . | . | CASSLGGAYESGELFF | TGTGCCAGCAGCTTAGGGGGCGCGTACGAGTCCGGGGAGCTGTTTTTT
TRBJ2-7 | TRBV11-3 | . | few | CASSSGPGEQYF | TGTGCCAGCAGCTCGGGTCCTGGGGAGCAGTACTTC
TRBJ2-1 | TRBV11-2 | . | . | CASSKEAVLVSYNEQFF | TGTGCCAGCAGCAAAGAAGCCGTACTGGTATCCTACAATGAGCAGTTCTTC
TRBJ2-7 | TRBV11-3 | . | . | CASSLAFYEQYF | TGTGCCAGCAGCTTAGCCTTCTACGAGCAGTACTTC
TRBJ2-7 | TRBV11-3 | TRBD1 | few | CASSLPGTGIYEQYF | TGTGCCAGCAGCCTCCCCGGGACAGGGATTTACGAGCAGTACTTC
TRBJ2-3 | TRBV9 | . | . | CASSVGDTDTQYF | TGTGCCAGCAGCGTCGGGGACACAGATACGCAGTATTTT
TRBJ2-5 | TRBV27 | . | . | CASRGGLGGGGEQYF | TGTGCCAGCAGGGGTGGGTTGGGGGGAGGAGGGGAGCAGTACTTC
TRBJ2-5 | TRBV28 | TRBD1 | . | CASSLTSGTGVEETQYF | TGTGCCAGCAGTTTAACTTCTGGGACAGGGGTGGAAGAGACCCAGTACTTC
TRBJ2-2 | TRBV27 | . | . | CASRNTNTGELFF | TGTGCCAGCAGGAACACGAACACCGGGGAGCTGTTTTTT
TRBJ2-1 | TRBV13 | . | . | CASSPQGNEQFF | TGTGCCAGCAGCCCACAGGGCAATGAGCAGTTCTTC
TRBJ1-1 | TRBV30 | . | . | CAWSKTRSNTEAFF | TGTGCCTGGAGTAAAACTCGCTCAAACACTGAAGCTTTCTTT
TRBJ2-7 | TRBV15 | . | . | CATSPDRSSYEQYF | TGTGCCACCAGCCCCGACAGGAGCTCCTACGAGCAGTACTTC
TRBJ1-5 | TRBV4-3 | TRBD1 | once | CASSQDLGQVPNQPQHF | TGCGCCAGCAGCCAAGATCTGGGACAGGTCCCAAATCAGCCCCAGCATTTT
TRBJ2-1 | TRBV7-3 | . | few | CASSPQGGNEQFF | TGTGCCAGCAGCCCACAGGGTGGGAATGAGCAGTTCTTC
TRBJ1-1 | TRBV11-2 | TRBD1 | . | CASSLALTGGKVKTEAFF | TGTGCCAGCAGCTTAGCCCTTACAGGGGGCAAAGTGAAGACTGAAGCTTTCTTT
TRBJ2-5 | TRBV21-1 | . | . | CASSTVRGGETQYF | TGTGCCAGCAGCACGGTTCGGGGGGGAGAGACCCAGTACTTC
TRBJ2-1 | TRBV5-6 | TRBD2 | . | CASSVGTSGINEQFF | TGTGCCAGCAGCGTTGGGACTAGCGGGATCAATGAGCAGTTCTTC
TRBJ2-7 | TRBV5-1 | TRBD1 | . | CASSEDRVYYEQYF | TGCGCCAGCAGCGAGGACAGGGTTTATTACGAGCAGTACTTC
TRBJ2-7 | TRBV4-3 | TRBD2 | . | CASSQDHGLGGYEQYF | TGCGCCAGCAGCCAAGATCATGGACTAGGCGGCTACGAGCAGTACTTC
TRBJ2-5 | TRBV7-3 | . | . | CASSPTGKETQYF | TGTGCCAGCAGCCCAACGGGGAAAGAGACCCAGTACTTC
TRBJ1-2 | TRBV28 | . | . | CASSLTQTGGGGYTF | TGTGCCAGCAGTTTAACCCAGACAGGCGGGGGTGGCTACACCTTC
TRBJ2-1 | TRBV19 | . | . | CASSIAGYDDGPPTEFF | TGTGCCAGTAGTATAGCAGGGTACGATGACGGGCCCCCCACGGAGTTCTTC
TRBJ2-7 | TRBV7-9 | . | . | CASSLVSGAYEQYF | TGTGCCAGCAGCTTAGTATCAGGGGCCTACGAGCAGTACTTC
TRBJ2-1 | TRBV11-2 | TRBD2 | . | CASSPWGGLNEQFF | TGTGCCAGCAGCCCCTGGGGGGGGTTAAATGAGCAGTTCTTC
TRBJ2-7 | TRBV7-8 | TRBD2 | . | CASSATSGGLYEQYF | TGTGCCAGCAGCGCTACTAGCGGGGGACTGTACGAGCAGTACTTC
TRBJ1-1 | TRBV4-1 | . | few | CASSQGEVYTEAFF | TGCGCCAGCAGCCAAGGAGAGGTGTACACTGAAGCTTTCTTT
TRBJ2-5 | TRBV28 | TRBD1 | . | CASSLMTGEETQYF | TGTGCCAGCAGCCTAATGACAGGGGAGGAGACCCAGTACTTC